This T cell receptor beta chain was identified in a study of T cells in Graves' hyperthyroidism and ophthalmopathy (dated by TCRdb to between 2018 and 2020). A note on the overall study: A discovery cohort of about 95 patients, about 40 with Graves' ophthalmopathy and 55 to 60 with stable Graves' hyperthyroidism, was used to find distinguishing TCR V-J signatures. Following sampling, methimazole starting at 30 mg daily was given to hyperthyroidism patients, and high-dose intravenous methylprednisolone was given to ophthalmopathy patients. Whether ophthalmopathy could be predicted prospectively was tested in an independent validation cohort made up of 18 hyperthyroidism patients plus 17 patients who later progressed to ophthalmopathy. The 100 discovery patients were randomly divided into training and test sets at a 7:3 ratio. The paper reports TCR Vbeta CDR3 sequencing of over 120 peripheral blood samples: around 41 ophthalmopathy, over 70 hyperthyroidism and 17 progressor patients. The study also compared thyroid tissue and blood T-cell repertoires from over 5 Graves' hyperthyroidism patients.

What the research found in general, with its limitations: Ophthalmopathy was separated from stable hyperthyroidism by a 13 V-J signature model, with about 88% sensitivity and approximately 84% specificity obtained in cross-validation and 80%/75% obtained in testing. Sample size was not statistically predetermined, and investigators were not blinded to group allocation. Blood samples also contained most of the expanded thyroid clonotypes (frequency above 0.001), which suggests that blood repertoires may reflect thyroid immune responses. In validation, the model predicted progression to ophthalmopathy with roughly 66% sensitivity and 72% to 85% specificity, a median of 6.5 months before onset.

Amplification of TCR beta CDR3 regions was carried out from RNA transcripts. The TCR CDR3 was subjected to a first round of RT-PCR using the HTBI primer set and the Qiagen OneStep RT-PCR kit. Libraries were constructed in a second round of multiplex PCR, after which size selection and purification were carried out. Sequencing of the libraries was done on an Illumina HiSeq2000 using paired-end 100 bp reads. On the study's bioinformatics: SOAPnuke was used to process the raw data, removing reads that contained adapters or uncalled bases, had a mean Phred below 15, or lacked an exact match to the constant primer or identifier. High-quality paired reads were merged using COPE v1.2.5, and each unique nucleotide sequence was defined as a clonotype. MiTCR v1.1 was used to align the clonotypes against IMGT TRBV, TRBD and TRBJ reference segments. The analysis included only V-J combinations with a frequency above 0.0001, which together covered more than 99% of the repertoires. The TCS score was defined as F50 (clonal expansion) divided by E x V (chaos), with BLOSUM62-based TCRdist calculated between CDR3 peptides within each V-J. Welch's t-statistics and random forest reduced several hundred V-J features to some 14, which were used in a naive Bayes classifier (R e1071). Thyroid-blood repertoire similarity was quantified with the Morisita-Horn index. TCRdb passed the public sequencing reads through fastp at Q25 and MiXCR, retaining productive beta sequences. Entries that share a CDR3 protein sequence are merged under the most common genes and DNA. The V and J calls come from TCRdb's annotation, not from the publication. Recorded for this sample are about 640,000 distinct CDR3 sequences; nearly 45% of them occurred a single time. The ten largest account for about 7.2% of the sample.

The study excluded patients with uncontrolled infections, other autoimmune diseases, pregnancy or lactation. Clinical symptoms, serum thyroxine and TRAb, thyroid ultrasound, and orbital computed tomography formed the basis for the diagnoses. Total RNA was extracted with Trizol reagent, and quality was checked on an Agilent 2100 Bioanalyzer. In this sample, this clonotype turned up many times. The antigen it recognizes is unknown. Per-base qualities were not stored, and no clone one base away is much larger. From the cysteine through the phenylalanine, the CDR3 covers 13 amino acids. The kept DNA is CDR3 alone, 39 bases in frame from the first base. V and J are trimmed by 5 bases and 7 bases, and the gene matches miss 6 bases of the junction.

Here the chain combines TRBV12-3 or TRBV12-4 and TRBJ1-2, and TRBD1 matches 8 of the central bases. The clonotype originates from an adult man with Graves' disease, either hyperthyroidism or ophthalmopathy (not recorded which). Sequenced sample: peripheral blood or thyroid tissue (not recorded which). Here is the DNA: TGTGCCAGCAGTCGGACAGGGAGGTTTGGCTACACCTTC. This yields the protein CASSRTGRFGYTF.